The 12 T cell receptor beta chains in this list originate from one sample, sequenced in a study of beta chain features in type 1 diabetes. What was sequenced were expressed TCRB transcripts, since all of the isolated RNA had been reverse transcribed. The assay was immunoSEQ multiplex PCR, and TCRdb's table has in-frame clones only and misses some. The top ten clones hold 0.07% to 0.095% of a sample with just over 600,000 clones, roughly a sixth of them seen once. The material sequenced was naive CD4+ T cells from blood. The receptors stem from a man aged 18 to 29 in good health.

The chain joins TRBV4-3 to TRBJ2-7; 7 bases are shared with TRBD1. Trimming at V came to 3 bases and at J to 1 base, leaving 3 bases not matched to a gene. In germline, CDR1 is LGHNA, CDR2 YSLEER. This CDR3 region has 14 residues. CDR3: CASSQYRGSYEQYF. DNA of the CDR3: TGCGCCAGCAGCCAGTACAGGGGATCCTACGAGCAGTACTTC.

This clone was found a few times. The V call is TRBV7-9, the J call TRBJ2-5, with D possibly matching TRBD1 (5 bases). V gave up 1 base and J gave up 1 base, with 13 bases separating them. The V gene's germline CDR1 is SEHNR and CDR2 FQNEAQ (reference sequence). The CDR3 sequence is 16 residues long. The CDR3 protein is CASSLDRTLVQETQYF. CDR3 nucleotide sequence: TGTGCCAGCAGCTTAGACAGGACACTCGTCCAAGAGACCCAGTACTTC. The full variable domain, completed using reference TRBV7-9 and TRBJ2-5, is DTGVSQNPRHKITKRGQNVTFRCDPISEHNRLYWYRQTLGQGPEFLTYFQNEAQLEKSRLLSDRFSAERPKGSFSTLEIQRTEQGDSAMYLCASSLDRTLVQETQYFGPGTRLLVL.

CDR3 sequence: CAISPQGTDTQYF. CDR3 nucleotides: TGTGCCATCAGCCCCCAGGGCACAGATACGCAGTATTTT. This chain joins TRBV10-3 and TRBJ2-3; D is ambiguous. The V gene lost 6 bases and the J gene lost 1 base, with 8 bases spanning the gap. The CDR3 covers 13 residues. The germline gives CDR1 ENHRY, CDR2 SYGVKD.

The genes are TRBV7-2 and TRBJ2-1, with D perhaps matching TRBD2 (7 bases). Germline V gene data show CDR1 as SGHTA and CDR2 as FQGNSA. CDR3 length equals 17 residues. V lost 1 base and J 0 bases, leaving 13 bases between the germline ends. CDR3 DNA: TGTGCCAGCAGCTTAGTAGGGGGGGCTAGCTCCTACAATGAGCAGTTCTTC. It codes for CASSLVGGASSYNEQFF.

V and J are TRBV10-3 and TRBJ2-7; perhaps D is TRBD1 or TRBD2 (6 bases each). CDR1 is ENHRY, CDR2 SYGVKD, per germline. V gave up 7 bases and J gave up 6 bases, with 16 bases separating them. This CDR3 is 13 amino acids long. For the CDR3, the DNA is TGTGCCATCATACAACAGGGAGGAAGCGAGCAGTACTTC. Translation gives CAIIQQGGSEQYF.

This clone has more than one count but fewer than ten. J is TRBJ1-5 and V is TRBV10-3, with TRBD1 identical over 9 bases. This CDR3 has 15 amino acids. The junction had 3 bases not matched to a gene; V was cut back by 0 bases and J by 6 bases. Germline values: CDR1 ENHRY, CDR2 SYGVKD. For the CDR3, the DNA is TGTGCCATCAGTGAGTCCCCGACAGGGGGTCAGCCCCAGCATTTT. It codes for CAISESPTGGQPQHF.

This clone was seen only a few times. The chain uses TRBV10-3 and TRBJ1-4; 8 bases fit TRBD1. This CDR3 contains 15 residues. The V gene's germline CDR1 is ENHRY and CDR2 SYGVKD. Trimming at V came to 6 bases and at J to 8 bases, leaving 11 bases not matched to a gene. The CDR3 DNA reads as TGTGCCATCAGACGCACCGGGACAGGACGCGAAAAACTGTTTTTT. This translates into CAIRRTGTGREKLFF.

This chain connects TRBV18 to TRBJ2-1, with TRBD2 identical over 8 bases. The CDR3 runs 17 residues. V trimming: 3 bases; J trimming: 4 bases; junction bases outside the gene matches: 11. In germline, CDR1 is KGHSH, CDR2 LQKENI. The CDR3 DNA sequence: TGTGCCAGCTCACCCCCACTTACTAGCGGTGATTACAATGAGCAGTTCTTC. It encodes CASSPPLTSGDYNEQFF.

This clone has only a few counts. J is TRBJ1-3 and V is TRBV28, with D unclear. Trimming removed 3 bases from V and 4 bases from J, with 19 bases in between. There are 17 residues in the CDR3. Germline lookup yields CDR1 MDHEN and CDR2 SYDVKM. The CDR3 sequence: CASSFLNSPSWGNTIYF. For the CDR3, the DNA is TGTGCCAGCAGTTTTCTGAACAGCCCGAGCTGGGGAAACACCATATATTTT.

This clone was seen more than once but under ten times. J is TRBJ2-5 and V is TRBV7-9; 7 bases are a match to TRBD1. The CDR3 covers 15 residues. The V gene end was trimmed by 1 base and the J gene end by 3 bases; junction bases not matched to a gene: 5. Germline CDR1 is SEHNR and CDR2 is FQNEAQ (reference sequence). The CDR3 spells CASSLGGQEEETQYF. CDR3 nucleotides: TGTGCCAGCAGCTTAGGTGGACAGGAAGAAGAGACCCAGTACTTC.

This chain links TRBV28 with TRBJ2-5; tentatively, D is TRBD1 (6 bases). Germline CDR1 and CDR2: MDHEN and SYDVKM. Trimming pared 2 bases from V and 6 bases from J, leaving 13 bases between. The CDR3 length is 14 residues. CDR3 sequence: CASSLGTGFKTQYF. In nucleotides, the CDR3 is TGTGCCAGCAGTTTAGGAACAGGGTTTAAGACCCAGTACTTC.

This clone was seen more than once but under ten times. The rearrangement uses TRBV5-1 and TRBJ2-3; perhaps TRBD2 as D (5 bases). The CDR3 runs 14 residues. The germline V and J ends were trimmed by 2 bases and 4 bases, with 11 bases remaining between them. Germline V CDR1 and CDR2: SGHRS, YFSETQ. The CDR3 coding sequence is TGCGCCAGCAGCTTTGAGGGTGGTTCAGATACGCAGTATTTT. This encodes CASSFEGGSDTQYF.